This T cell receptor (beta chain) comes out of a study of cytomegalovirus exposure and HLA in healthy donors. Study-wide background: T cells numbering around 190 million yielded 95 million to 140 million unique TCR beta sequences in an earlier analysis.

Germline CDR1 and CDR2: SEHNR and FQNEAQ (reference sequence). The CDR3 covers 14 residues. With 2 bases removed from V and 5 bases from J, the gap between germline ends came to 12 bases. Regarding this clone: Its specificity is unknown.

Amplification used 60 Vbeta primers and 13 Jbeta primers. Using immunoSEQ multiplex PCR, the repertoire was profiled, and TCRdb retains in-frame clones only, with some absent. This table holds roughly 180,000 clones, 84% found once. Study results and limitations: Clonal expansion, a later analysis showed, was greater in HLA-associated TCR beta chains than in equally common others. In a later analysis, V- and J-gene trimming of beta chains associated with a DCLRE1C missense variant, replicated independently. HLA alleles showed associations with some 17,000 TCR beta sequences in a later analysis, at a 0.05 false discovery rate.

The source is a girl aged 5 to 17 in good health and CMV-seropositive. Material for sequencing was PBMCs. V gene TRBV7-9 combines with J gene TRBJ1-2; a weak D match, TRBD1 (6 bases). The DNA of the CDR3 is TGTGCCAGCAGCTTATCACAGGGCCAGTATGGCTACACCTTC. Its translation: CASSLSQGQYGYTF.